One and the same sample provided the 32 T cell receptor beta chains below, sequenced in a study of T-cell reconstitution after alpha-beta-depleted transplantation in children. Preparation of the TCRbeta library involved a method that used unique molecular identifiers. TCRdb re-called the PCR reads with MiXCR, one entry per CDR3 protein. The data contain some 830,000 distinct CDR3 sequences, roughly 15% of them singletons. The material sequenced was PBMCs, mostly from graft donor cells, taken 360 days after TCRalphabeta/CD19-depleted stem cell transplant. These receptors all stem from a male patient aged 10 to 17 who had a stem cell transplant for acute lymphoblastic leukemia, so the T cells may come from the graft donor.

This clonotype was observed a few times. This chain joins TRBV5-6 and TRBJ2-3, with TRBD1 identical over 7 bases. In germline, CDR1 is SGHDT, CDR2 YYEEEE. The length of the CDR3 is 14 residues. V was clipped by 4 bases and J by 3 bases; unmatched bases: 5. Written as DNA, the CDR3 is TGTGCCAGCAGCAAGGGACAGCAAACAGATACGCAGTATTTT. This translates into CASSKGQQTDTQYF. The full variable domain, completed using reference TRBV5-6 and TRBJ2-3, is DAGVTQSPTHLIKTRGQQVTLRCSPKSGHDTVSWYQQALGQGPQFIFQYYEEEERQRGNFPDRFSGHQFPNYSSELNVNALLLGDSALYLCASSKGQQTDTQYFGPGTRLTVL.

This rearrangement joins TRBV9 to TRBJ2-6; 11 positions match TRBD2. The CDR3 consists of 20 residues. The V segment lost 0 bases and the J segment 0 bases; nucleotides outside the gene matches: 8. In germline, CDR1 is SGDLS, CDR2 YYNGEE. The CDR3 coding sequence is TGTGCCAGCAGCGTAGGGCTAGCGGGAGGTATGGCCTCTGGGGCCAACGTCCTGACTTTC. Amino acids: CASSVGLAGGMASGANVLTF.

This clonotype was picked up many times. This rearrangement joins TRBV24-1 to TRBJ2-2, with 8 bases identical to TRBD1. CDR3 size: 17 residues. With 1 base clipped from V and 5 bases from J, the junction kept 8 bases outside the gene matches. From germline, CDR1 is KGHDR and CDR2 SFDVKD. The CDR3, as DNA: TGTGCCACCAGTGATTTAAGGGGGCAGGGGGCGACCGGGGAGCTGTTTTTT. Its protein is CATSDLRGQGATGELFF.

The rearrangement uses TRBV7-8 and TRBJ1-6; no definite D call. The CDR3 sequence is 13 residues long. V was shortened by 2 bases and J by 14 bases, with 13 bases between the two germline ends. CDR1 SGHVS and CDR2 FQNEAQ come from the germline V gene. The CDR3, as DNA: TGTGCCAGCAGCTTACTCCTCCCCTATTCCCTCCACTTT. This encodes CASSLLLPYSLHF. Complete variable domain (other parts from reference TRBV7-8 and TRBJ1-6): GAGVSQSPRYKVAKRGQDVALRCDPISGHVSLFWYQQALGQGPEFLTYFQNEAQLDKSGLPSDRFFAERPEGSVSTLKIQRTQQEDSAVYLCASSLLLPYSLHFGNGTRLTVT.

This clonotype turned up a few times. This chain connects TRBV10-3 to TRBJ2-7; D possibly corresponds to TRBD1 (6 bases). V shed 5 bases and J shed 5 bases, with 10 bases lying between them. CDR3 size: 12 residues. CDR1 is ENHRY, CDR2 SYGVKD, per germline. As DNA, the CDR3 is TGTGCCATCAGTTTCAGGGGTAACGAGCAGTACTTC. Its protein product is CAISFRGNEQYF.

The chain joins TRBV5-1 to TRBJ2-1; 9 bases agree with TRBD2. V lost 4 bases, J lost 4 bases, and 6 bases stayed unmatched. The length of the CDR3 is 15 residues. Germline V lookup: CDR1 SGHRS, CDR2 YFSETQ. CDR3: CASSTGTSRYNEQFF. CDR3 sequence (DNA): TGCGCCAGCAGCACCGGGACTAGCAGATACAATGAGCAGTTCTTC. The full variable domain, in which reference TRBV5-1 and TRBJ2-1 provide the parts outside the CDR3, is KAGVTQTPRYLIKTRGQQVTLSCSPISGHRSVSWYQQTPGQGLQFLFEYFSETQRNKGNFPGRFSGRQFSNSRSEMNVSTLELGDSALYLCASSTGTSRYNEQFFGPGTRLTVL.

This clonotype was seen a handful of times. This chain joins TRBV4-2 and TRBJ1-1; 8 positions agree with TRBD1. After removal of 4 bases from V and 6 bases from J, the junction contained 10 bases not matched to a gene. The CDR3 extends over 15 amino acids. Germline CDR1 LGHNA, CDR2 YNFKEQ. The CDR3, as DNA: TGTGCCAGCAGCCGAGAGACAGGGGCCTTTTCTGAAGCTTTCTTT. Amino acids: CASSRETGAFSEAFF.

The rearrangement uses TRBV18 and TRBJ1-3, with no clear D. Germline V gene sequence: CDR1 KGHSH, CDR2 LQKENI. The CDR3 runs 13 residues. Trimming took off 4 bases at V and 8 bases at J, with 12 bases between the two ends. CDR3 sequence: CASSQRMSDTIYF. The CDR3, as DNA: TGTGCCAGCTCACAACGGATGTCTGACACCATATATTTT.

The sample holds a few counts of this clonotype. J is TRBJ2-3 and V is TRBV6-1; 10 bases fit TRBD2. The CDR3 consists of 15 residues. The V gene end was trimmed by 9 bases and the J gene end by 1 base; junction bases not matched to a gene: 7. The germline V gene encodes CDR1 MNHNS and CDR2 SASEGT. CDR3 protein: CASKKSGRGTDTQYF. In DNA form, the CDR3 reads TGTGCCAGTAAAAAGAGCGGGAGGGGCACAGATACGCAGTATTTT.

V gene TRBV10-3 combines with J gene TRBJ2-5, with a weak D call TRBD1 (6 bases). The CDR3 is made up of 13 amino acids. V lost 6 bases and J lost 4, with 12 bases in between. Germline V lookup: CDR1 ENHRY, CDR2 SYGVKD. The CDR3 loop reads CAISPRGGETQYF. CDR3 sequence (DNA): TGTGCCATCAGCCCCCGAGGGGGAGAGACCCAGTACTTC.

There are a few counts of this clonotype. Here the CDR3 DNA reads TGTGCCAGCAGCTTAGCGGGAGGGCCGCCAGATACGCAGTATTTT. The encoded protein is CASSLAGGPPDTQYF. The chain carries TRBV7-7 and TRBJ2-3; 7 positions agree with TRBD2. The germline gives CDR1 SSHAT, CDR2 FNYEAQ (reference sequence). The CDR3 is made up of 15 amino acids. The trim removed 0 bases at V and 4 bases at J, leaving 4 bases unmatched.

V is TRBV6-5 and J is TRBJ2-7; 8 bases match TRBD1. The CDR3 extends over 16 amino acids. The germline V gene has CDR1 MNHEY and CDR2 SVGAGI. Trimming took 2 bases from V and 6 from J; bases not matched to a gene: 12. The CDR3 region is CASSYVGTGGATEQYF. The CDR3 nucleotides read TGTGCCAGCAGTTACGTCGGGACAGGAGGTGCGACCGAGCAGTACTTC.

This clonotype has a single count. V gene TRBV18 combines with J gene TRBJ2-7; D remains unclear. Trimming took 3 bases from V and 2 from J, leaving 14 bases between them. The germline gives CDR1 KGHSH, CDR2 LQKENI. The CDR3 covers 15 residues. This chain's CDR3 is CASSPPNGVPYEQYF. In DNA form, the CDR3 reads TGTGCCAGCTCACCCCCGAATGGGGTTCCCTACGAGCAGTACTTC.

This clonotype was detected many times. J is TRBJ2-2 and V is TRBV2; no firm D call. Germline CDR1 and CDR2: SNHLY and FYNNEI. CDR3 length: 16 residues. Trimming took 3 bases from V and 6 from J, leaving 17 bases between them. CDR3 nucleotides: TGTGCCAGCAGTGATCGGGTCACCCCGGGCCCCGGGGAGCTGTTTTTT. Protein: CASSDRVTPGPGELFF.

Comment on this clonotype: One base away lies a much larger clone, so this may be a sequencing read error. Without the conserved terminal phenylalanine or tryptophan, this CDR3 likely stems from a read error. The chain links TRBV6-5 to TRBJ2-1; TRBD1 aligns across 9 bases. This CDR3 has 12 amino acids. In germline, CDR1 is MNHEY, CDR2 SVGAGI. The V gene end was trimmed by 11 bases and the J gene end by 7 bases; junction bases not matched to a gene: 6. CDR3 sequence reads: CAVYRGRNEQFI. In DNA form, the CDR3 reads TGTGCCGTCTACAGGGGGCGAAATGAGCAGTTCATC.

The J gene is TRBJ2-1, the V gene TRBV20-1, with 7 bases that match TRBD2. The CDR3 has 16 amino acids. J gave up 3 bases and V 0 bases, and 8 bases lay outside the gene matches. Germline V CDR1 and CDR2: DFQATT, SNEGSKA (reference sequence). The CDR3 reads CSARDHSGINYNEQFF. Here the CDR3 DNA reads TGCAGTGCTAGAGACCACAGCGGGATTAACTACAATGAGCAGTTCTTC.

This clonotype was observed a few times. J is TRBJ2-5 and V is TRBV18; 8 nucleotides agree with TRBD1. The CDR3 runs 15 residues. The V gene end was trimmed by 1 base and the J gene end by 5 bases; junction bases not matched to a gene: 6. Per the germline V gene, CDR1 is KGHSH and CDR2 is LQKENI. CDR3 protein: CASSPRSGGMETQYF. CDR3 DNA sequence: TGTGCCAGCTCACCACGTTCAGGGGGCATGGAGACCCAGTACTTC. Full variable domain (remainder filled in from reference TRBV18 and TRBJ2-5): NAGVMQNPRHLVRRRGQEARLRCSPMKGHSHVYWYRQLPEEGLKFMVYLQKENIIDESGMPKERFSAEFPKEGPSILRIQQVVRGDSAAYFCASSPRSGGMETQYFGPGTRLLVL.

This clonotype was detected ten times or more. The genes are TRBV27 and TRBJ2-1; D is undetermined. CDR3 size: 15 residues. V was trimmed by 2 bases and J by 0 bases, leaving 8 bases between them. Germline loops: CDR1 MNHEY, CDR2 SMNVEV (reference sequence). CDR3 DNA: TGTGCCAGCAGTTTACTTCGGAGCTCCTACAATGAGCAGTTCTTC. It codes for CASSLLRSSYNEQFF.

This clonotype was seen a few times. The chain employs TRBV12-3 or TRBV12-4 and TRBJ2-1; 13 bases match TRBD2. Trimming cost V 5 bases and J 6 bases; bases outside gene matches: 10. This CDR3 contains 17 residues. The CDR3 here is CASSPGTSGTRINEQFF. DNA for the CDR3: TGTGCCAGCAGTCCTGGGACTAGCGGGACGAGGATCAATGAGCAGTTCTTC.

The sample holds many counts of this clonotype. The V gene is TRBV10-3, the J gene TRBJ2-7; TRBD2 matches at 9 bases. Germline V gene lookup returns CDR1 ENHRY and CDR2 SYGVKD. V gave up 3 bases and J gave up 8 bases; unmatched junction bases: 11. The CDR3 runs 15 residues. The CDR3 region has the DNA TGTGCCATCAGTGATGAGGGACTAGCCCCAAAGAAGCAGTACTTC. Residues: CAISDEGLAPKKQYF.

The CDR3: CASSYREAPYEQYF. Written as DNA, the CDR3 is TGTGCCAGCAGTTACAGGGAGGCCCCCTACGAGCAGTACTTC. This rearrangement joins TRBV27 to TRBJ2-7, with D perhaps TRBD1 or TRBD2 (6 bases each). The CDR3 contains 14 residues. V was shortened by 4 bases and J by 2 bases, with 12 bases between the two germline ends. The germline V gene has CDR1 MNHEY and CDR2 SMNVEV (reference sequence).

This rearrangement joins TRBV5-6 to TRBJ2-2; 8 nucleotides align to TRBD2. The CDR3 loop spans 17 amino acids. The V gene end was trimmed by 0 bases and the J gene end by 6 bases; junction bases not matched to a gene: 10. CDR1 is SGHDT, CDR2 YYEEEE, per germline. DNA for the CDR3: TGTGCCAGCAGCTTGGATTGGAGCGGGAGCTCGGCCGGGGAGCTGTTTTTT. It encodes CASSLDWSGSSAGELFF.

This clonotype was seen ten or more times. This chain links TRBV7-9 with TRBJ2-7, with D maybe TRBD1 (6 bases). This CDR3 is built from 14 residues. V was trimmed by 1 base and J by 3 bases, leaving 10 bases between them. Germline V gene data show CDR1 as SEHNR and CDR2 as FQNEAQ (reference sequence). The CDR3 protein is CASSLGAGDYEQYF. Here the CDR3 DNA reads TGTGCCAGCAGCTTAGGCGCAGGGGACTACGAGCAGTACTTC.

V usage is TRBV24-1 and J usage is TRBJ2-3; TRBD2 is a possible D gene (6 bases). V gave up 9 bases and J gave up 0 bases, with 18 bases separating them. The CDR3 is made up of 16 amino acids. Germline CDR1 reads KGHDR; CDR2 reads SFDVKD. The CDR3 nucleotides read TGTGCCACCCTGAGAGGGCGGGGACCTAGCACAGATACGCAGTATTTT. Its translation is CATLRGRGPSTDTQYF.

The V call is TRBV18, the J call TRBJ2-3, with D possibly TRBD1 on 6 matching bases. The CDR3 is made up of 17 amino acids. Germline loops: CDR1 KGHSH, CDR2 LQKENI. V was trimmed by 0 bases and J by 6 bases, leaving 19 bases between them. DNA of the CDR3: TGTGCCAGCTCACCACCAGCGGCAGGCACTCAGGGGGATACGCAGTATTTT. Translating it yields CASSPPAAGTQGDTQYF.

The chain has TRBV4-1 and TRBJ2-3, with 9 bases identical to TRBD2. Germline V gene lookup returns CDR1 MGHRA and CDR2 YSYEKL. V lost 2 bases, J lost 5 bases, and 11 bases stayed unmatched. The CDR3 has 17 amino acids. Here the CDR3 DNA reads TGCGCCAGCAGCCAATTAGGCGGGAGGGAAAAAGGAGATACGCAGTATTTT. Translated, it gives CASSQLGGREKGDTQYF.

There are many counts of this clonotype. CDR3 DNA: TGCAGCGTGGTAGGACAGGGGTCCTACGAGCAGTACTTC. The encoded protein is CSVVGQGSYEQYF. The J gene is TRBJ2-7, the V gene TRBV29-1, with 9 bases fitting TRBD1. J lost 1 base, V lost 6 bases, and 4 bases had no gene match. This CDR3 has 13 residues. CDR1 is SQVTM, CDR2 ANQGSEA, per germline.

CDR3 nucleotide sequence: TGTGCCAGCAGCCAAGATTCTTCCCGGGACAAGGGCTACGAGCAGTACTTC. Translated: CASSQDSSRDKGYEQYF. This chain uses TRBV4-2 with TRBJ2-7; weak D call: TRBD1 (6 bases). CDR1 is LGHNA, CDR2 YNFKEQ, per germline. This CDR3 has 17 residues. V shed 0 bases and J shed 3 bases, with 18 bases lying between them.

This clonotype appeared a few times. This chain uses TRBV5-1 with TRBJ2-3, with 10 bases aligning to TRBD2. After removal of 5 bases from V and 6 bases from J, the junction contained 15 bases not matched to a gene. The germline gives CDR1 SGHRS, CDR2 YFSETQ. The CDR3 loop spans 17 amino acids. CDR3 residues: CASSLGYPTSGSDTQYF. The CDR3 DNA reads TGCGCCAGCAGTCTAGGTTATCCGACTAGCGGGTCGGATACGCAGTATTTT.

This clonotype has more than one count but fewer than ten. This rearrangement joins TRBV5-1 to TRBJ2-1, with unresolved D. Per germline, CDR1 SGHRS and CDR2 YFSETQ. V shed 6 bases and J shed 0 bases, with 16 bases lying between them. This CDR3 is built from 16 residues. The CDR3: CASMDIPFSSYNEQFF. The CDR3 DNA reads TGCGCCAGCATGGATATACCCTTTAGCTCCTACAATGAGCAGTTCTTC.

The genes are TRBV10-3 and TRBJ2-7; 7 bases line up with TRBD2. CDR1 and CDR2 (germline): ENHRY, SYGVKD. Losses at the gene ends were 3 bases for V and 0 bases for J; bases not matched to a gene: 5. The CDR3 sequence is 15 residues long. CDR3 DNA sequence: TGTGCCATCAGTGATCTGGCTAGCGGCTCCTACGAGCAGTACTTC. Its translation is CAISDLASGSYEQYF.

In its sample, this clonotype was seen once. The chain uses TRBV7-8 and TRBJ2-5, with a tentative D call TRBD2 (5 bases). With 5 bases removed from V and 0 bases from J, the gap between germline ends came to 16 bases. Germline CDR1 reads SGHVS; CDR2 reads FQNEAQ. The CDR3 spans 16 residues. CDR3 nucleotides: TGTGCCAGCAGCCCCTACGAGGGCCCGTACCAAGAGACCCAGTACTTC. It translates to CASSPYEGPYQETQYF.